The rows below give T cell receptor beta chains drawn from one sample of a study of CD8+ T cells in alopecia areata. Clones were read by immunoSEQ multiplex PCR, and TCRdb kept only the in-frame ones, dropping some. The top ten hold roughly 21% of the sample, which has 160,000 or so clones, under 60% seen once. The source was CD8+ T cells sorted from blood, collected at week 0. These receptors were collected from a human donor with alopecia areata. Both conserved end residues are part of each CDR3.

j_gene,v_gene,CDR3aa
TRBJ2-5,TRBV6-1,CASSETSGGAQTQYF
TRBJ2-7,TRBV30,CAWSLTNPYEQYF
TRBJ2-7,TRBV12-5,CASGLAYEQYF
TRBJ2-7,TRBV27,CASSHFGEQYF
TRBJ2-2,TRBV6-4,CASSDSVAGELFF
TRBJ2-2,TRBV13,CASSLPGVTGELFF
TRBJ2-6,TRBV2,CASSLRSGANVLTF
TRBJ2-1,TRBV12-5,CASGPGQGFNEQFF
TRBJ1-2,TRBV27,CASSPQGNYGYTF
TRBJ2-3,TRBV4-2,CASSQEATGGPDTQYF
TRBJ2-1,TRBV7-9,CASSSNSGGFSEQFF
TRBJ1-1,TRBV13,CASSLRQIEAFF
TRBJ1-1,TRBV2,CASSAWTGPGTEAFF
TRBJ1-1,TRBV11-2,CASSLEERTLAFF
TRBJ2-1,TRBV4-3,CASSQDRGYNEQFF
TRBJ2-3,TRBV30,CAWSSGGLTDTQYF
TRBJ1-5,TRBV7-9,CASSAGAFGNQPQHF
TRBJ2-1,TRBV30,CAWSVGTSGYNEQFF
TRBJ2-7,TRBV30,CAWKPGQGPYEQYF
TRBJ2-5,TRBV29-1,CSVDLPGGAETQYF
TRBJ2-6,TRBV4-3,CASSQDGHSGANVLTF
TRBJ2-5,TRBV11-2,CASSKGQETQYF
TRBJ1-2,TRBV29-1,CSVEDPASGNSYGYTF
TRBJ2-1,TRBV29-1,CSVEGGYGVGEQFF
TRBJ2-3,TRBV6-5,CASSSGSTQYF
TRBJ1-5,TRBV30,CAWSQGGRNYQPQHF
TRBJ2-1,TRBV2,CASSEALHEFF
TRBJ1-6,TRBV13,CASSTTDGELANSPLHF
TRBJ2-4,TRBV5-1,CASSLDGDPSLAKNIQYF
TRBJ1-1,TRBV29-1,CSGRGNTEAFF
TRBJ2-1,TRBV6-5,CASSGRDRYNEQFF
TRBJ1-2,TRBV29-1,CSHNGGDNYGYTF
TRBJ2-1,TRBV4-3,CASSLPGPGNEQFF
TRBJ1-5,TRBV28,CASSPQGRKQPQHF
TRBJ2-2,TRBV29-1,CSVGPSGQGFSGELFF
TRBJ1-2,TRBV7-9,CASSPAASGYTF
TRBJ2-3,TRBV4-3,CASSQVEERGGGTDTQYF
TRBJ1-4,TRBV4-3,CASSQDRQGAGEKLFF
TRBJ1-1,TRBV6-5,CASRLGTEAFF
TRBJ1-1,TRBV29-1,CSVEMRSSAEAFF
TRBJ2-7,TRBV14,CASSPSGRGEQYF
TRBJ2-3,TRBV7-8,CASRPSGGAADTQYF
TRBJ1-1,TRBV13,CASRDTEAFF
TRBJ1-1,TRBV30,CAWSWGRGNTEAFF
TRBJ1-1,TRBV30,CAWSARGGRPEAFF
TRBJ1-2,TRBV10-3,CAISESLRRGYTF
TRBJ2-1,TRBV4-3,CASSQDTGRGGGEQFF
TRBJ1-1,TRBV30,CAWTLGTTSDTEAFF
TRBJ2-4,TRBV2,CASTTSGGTGNIQYF
TRBJ1-1,TRBV15,CATSMDRGLNTEAFF
TRBJ1-2,TRBV12-5,CASGNGQGVYGYTF
TRBJ2-2,TRBV13,CASSPPAGELFF
TRBJ1-1,TRBV30,CAWSAGTGEAFF
TRBJ2-7,TRBV5-6,CASRRLGEQYF